This TCR beta chain was captured in a study of identical twins. The CDR3 consists of 14 residues. V lost 8 bases, J lost 7 bases, and 11 bases stayed unmatched. TCRdb ran MiXCR on the 5' RACE reads and lists one entry per CDR3 protein. The sample records under 900,000 distinct CDR3 sequences, 15% to 20% being singletons. Another study also made use of these data, one on T cells expressing NK-cell markers. This second study notes: A few of the donors also had these clonotypes leading their CD3+CD56-NKG2C+ fraction.

The sample comprised PBMCs. The origin of this receptor is a woman aged 18 to 35 in good health. This chain links TRBV12-3 or TRBV12-4 with TRBJ2-1, with 7 bases matching TRBD2. The CDR3 nucleotides are TGTGCCAGCGGTCGACTAGCTTCCCCGAATGAGCAGTTCTTC. Translation: CASGRLASPNEQFF.